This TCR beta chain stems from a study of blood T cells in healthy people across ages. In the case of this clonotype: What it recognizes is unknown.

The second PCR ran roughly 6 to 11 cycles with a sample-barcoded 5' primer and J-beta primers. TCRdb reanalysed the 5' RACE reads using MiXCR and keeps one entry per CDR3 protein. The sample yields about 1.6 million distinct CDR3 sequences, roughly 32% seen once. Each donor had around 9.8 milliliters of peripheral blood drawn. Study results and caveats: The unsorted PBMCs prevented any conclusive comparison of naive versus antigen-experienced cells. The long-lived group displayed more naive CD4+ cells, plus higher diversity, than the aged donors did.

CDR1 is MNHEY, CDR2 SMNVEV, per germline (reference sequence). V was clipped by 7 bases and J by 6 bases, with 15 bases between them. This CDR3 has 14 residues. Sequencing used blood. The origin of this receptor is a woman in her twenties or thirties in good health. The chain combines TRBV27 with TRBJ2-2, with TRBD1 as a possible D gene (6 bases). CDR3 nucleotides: TGTGCCAGCACCTATGACAGGCCTCCCGGGGAGCTGTTTTTT. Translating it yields CASTYDRPPGELFF.